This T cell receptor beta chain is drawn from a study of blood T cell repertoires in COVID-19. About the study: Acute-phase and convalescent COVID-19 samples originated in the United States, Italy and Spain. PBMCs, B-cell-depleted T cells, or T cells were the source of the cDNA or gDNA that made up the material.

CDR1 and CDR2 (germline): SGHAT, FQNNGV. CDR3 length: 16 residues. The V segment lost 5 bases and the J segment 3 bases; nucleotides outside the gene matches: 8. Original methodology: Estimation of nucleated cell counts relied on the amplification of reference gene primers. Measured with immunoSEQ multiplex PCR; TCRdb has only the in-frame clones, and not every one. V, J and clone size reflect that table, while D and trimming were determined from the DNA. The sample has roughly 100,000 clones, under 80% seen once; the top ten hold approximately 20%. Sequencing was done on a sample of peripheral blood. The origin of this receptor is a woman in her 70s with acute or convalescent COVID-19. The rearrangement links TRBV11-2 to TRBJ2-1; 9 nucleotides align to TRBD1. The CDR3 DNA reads TGTGCCAGCAGCGCACCACACAGGGGGCTCTACAATGAGCAGTTCTTC. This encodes CASSAPHRGLYNEQFF.